This T cell receptor beta chain originates from a study of radiation and T cells in renal cell carcinoma. This CDR3 comprises 16 residues. Trimming took 5 bases from V and 3 from J; bases not matched to a gene: 13. CDR1 is SGHRS and CDR2 is YFSETQ in the germline V gene. This table comes from immunoSEQ multiplex PCR, and its TCRdb copy is limited to in-frame clones, with some not included. The data show more than 95,000 clones, about 81% seen once. Time point given: blood 2 weeks post-SBRT. The treatment is: 15 Gy SBRT to primary tumor, nephrectomy 4 weeks later. Sample: blood, taken from a patient whose treatment included radiotherapy and nephrectomy. The chain combines TRBV5-1 with TRBJ1-1, with 7 positions matching TRBD1. This sequence originates from a man in his forties or fifties with renal cell carcinoma. CDR3 DNA: TGCGCCAGCAGTCAGGGGGTAGGTACAGGGGACACTGAAGCTTTCTTT. It encodes CASSQGVGTGDTEAFF.